This T cell receptor beta chain was recorded in a study of blood T cell repertoires in COVID-19. The length of the CDR3 is 14 residues. J gave up 5 bases and V 3 bases, and 4 bases lay outside the gene matches. Germline CDR1 SGHRS, CDR2 YFSETQ. Authors' analysis steps: Reference gene primer amplification gave nucleated cell count estimates. Produced via immunoSEQ multiplex PCR; TCRdb's table is partial and in-frame only. That table supplies the V and J calls and clone size; D and trimming were determined from the DNA. The sample records roughly 130,000 clones, over 65% being singletons. This clone was observed once.

The clonotype originates from a woman aged 70 to 79 with acute or convalescent COVID-19. What was sequenced was peripheral blood. The V gene is TRBV5-1, the J gene TRBJ1-4; the match to TRBD1 covers 7 bases. CDR3 nucleotides: TGCGCCAGCAGCTGGCAGGGGGTGAATGAAAAACTGTTTTTT. Its translation is CASSWQGVNEKLFF.